The present T cell receptor beta chain was sequenced within a study of neurological immune-mediated disorders. The cDNA came from 5'RACE with 10-nucleotide random UMIs. Via MiXCR, TCRdb re-called the 5' RACE reads, giving one row per CDR3 protein. The sample contains fewer than 90,000 distinct CDR3 sequences, 10% of which appear only once. Only a few counts were recorded for this clonotype. CDR1 is MDHEN, CDR2 SYDVKM, per germline. The CDR3 loop spans 11 amino acids. The V and J ends lost 7 bases and 7 bases respectively, with 8 bases between them. This sample's time point: longitudinal time-point 1 (baseline). Healthy control samples came from blood bank volunteers in Maryland, USA.

The chain is built from TRBV28 and TRBJ1-5, with unresolved D. The clonotype was recovered from a man aged 25-45 years in good health. Sequencing input: PBMCs. The DNA of the CDR3 is TGTGCCAGCAAGGGAAGACAGCCCCAGCATTTT. Its protein is CASKGRQPQHF.